These 17 T cell receptor beta chains were all obtained from the same sample, sequenced in a study of regulatory T cells in long-lasting Graves disease. To make TCR beta libraries, researchers used iRepertoire HTBI primers and Arm-PCR of CDR3 regions. Each CDR3 protein is one row after TCRdb ran MiXCR on the multiplex PCR reads. This table holds 350,000 to 500,000 distinct CDR3 sequences, 11% to 15% found once. Time point of the sample: newly diagnosed GD, antithyroid drugs for less than 3 months. PBMC RNA served as the TCR library source. The same sample was also studied in work on T cells in Graves' hyperthyroidism and ophthalmopathy.

The starting material was peripheral blood mononuclear cells (PBMCs), obtained at new diagnosis, from a patient treated with antithyroid drugs. Every receptor here comes from a woman between 45 and 60 years old with Graves disease.

To note about this clonotype: It may be a read error: a sequence one base away is much more abundant. V gene TRBV29-1 combines with J gene TRBJ1-1; D unclear. CDR1 and CDR2 from the germline V gene are SQVTM and ANQGSEA. The CDR3 is 12 amino acids. The CDR3 sequence is CSVEARNTEALF. CDR3 bases: TGCAGCGTTGAGGCACGCAACACTGAAGCTCTCTTT.

On this clonotype itself: A much larger clone is a single base away; this may be a read error. The V and J genes are TRBV7-8 and TRBJ2-5; D is uncertain. V dropped 8 bases and J dropped 0 bases, with 16 bases sitting between them. The CDR3 is 15 residues long. Germline loops: CDR1 SGHVS, CDR2 FQNEAQ. The CDR3 coding sequence is TGTGCCAGCGGCTCCTTAACCATGTACCAAGAGACCCAGTACTTC. Its translation: CASGSLTMYQETQYF.

This clonotype was seen ten or more times. J is TRBJ2-7 and V is TRBV6-5; 12 nucleotides line up with TRBD1. There are 15 residues in the CDR3. Losses at the gene ends were 0 bases for V and 7 bases for J; bases not matched to a gene: 4. Germline V gives CDR1 MNHEY, CDR2 SVGAGI. The CDR3 DNA follows: TGTGCCAGCAGTTACTCGGGACAGGGGGCGCGGGAGCAGTACTTC. Its protein is CASSYSGQGAREQYF.

This clonotype has ten or more counts. The chain employs TRBV10-3 and TRBJ2-7, with D tentatively TRBD2 (5 bases). V lost 8 bases and J lost 3, with 11 bases in between. The CDR3 has 12 amino acids. Germline V gene data show CDR1 as ENHRY and CDR2 as SYGVKD. CDR3 protein: CAIAGLDYEQYF. DNA of the CDR3: TGTGCCATCGCGGGTTTGGACTACGAGCAGTACTTC.

This clonotype came up many times. The V gene is TRBV2, the J gene TRBJ2-1; 12 bases match TRBD2. The CDR3 loop spans 15 amino acids. Germline loops: CDR1 SNHLY, CDR2 FYNNEI. V lost 5 bases and J lost 9; bases outside the gene matches: 8. Here the CDR3 reads CASSKGLAGSGEQFF. CDR3 DNA: TGTGCCAGCAGTAAAGGACTAGCGGGGTCGGGTGAGCAGTTCTTC.

This clonotype was seen more than once but under ten times. The gene calls are TRBV9 and TRBJ1-5; D unresolved. The CDR3 is 13 residues long. V was pared by 3 bases and J by 7 bases, with 11 bases between. The V gene's germline CDR1 is SGDLS and CDR2 YYNGEE. DNA for the CDR3: TGTGCCAGCAGCGCGTCGTCGGAACAGCCCCAGCATTTT. It translates to CASSASSEQPQHF.

The sample holds many counts of this clonotype. The rearrangement uses TRBV28 and TRBJ1-1; the match to TRBD1 covers 8 bases. Germline lookup yields CDR1 MDHEN and CDR2 SYDVKM. Unmatched junction bases numbered 7, after V lost 3 bases and J lost 4 bases. The CDR3 contains 15 residues. CDR3 amino acids: CASSFPGGRRTEAFF. As DNA, the CDR3 is TGTGCCAGCAGTTTCCCAGGGGGCAGACGCACTGAAGCTTTCTTT.

A few counts support this clonotype. Just one base apart from a much larger clone, this may be a read error. In nucleotides, the CDR3 is TGTGCCAGCAGTGATCCCAGCCGACAGGGAACCAATGAGCAGTTCTTC. This gives the protein CASSDPSRQGTNEQFF. The J gene is TRBJ2-1, the V gene TRBV2, with 7 positions matching TRBD1. The germline CDR1 and CDR2 sequences are SNHLY and FYNNEI. The CDR3 length is 16 residues. J gave up 6 bases and V 3 bases, and 11 bases lay outside the gene matches. Variable domain in full (rest from reference TRBV2 and TRBJ2-1): EPEVTQTPSHQVTQMGQEVILRCVPISNHLYFYWYRQILGQKVEFLVSFYNNEISEKSEIFDDQFSVERPDGSNFTLKIRSTKLEDSAMYFCASSDPSRQGTNEQFFGPGTRLTVL.

A word on this clonotype: Just one base apart from a much larger clone, this may be a read error. V is TRBV3-1 and J is TRBJ2-7; a weak D match, TRBD1 (5 bases). The CDR3 has 15 residues. Germline CDR1 reads LGHDT; CDR2 reads YNNKEL (reference sequence). Trimming cost V 4 bases and J 1 base, with 14 bases left between them. This chain's CDR3 is CASSPQDVGSYEQYF. DNA of the CDR3: TGTGCCAGCAGCCCACAGGACGTAGGATCCTACGAGCAGTACTTC.

In its sample, this clonotype was seen a few times. The V and J genes are TRBV5-6 and TRBJ2-2; D is possibly TRBD2 (6 bases). CDR1 and CDR2 from the germline V gene are SGHDT and YYEEEE. The CDR3 consists of 15 residues. Trimming pared 2 bases from V and 7 bases from J, leaving 15 bases between. CDR3 sequence: CASSFIGLSGGELFF. CDR3 in DNA: TGTGCCAGCAGCTTTATCGGCCTTAGCGGCGGGGAGCTGTTTTTT.

This clonotype was recorded at least ten times. The chain links TRBV11-2 to TRBJ2-1; no clear D. The V end was cut by 3 bases, the J end by 10 bases, with 7 bases between. Germline loops: CDR1 SGHAT, CDR2 FQNNGV. This CDR3 has 11 residues. CDR3 bases: TGTGCCAGCAGCTTCTACGGGGAGCAGTTCTTC. This encodes CASSFYGEQFF.

J is TRBJ1-1 and V is TRBV5-1; the D is unclear. The CDR3 has 13 residues. Trimming stripped 0 bases from V and 1 base from J, with 4 bases between. From germline, CDR1 is SGHRS and CDR2 YFSETQ. The CDR3 sequence: CASSLDANTEAFF. The CDR3 DNA reads as TGCGCCAGCAGCTTGGACGCGAACACTGAAGCTTTCTTT.

As for this clonotype: This sequence may be a read error, since a much larger clone differs from it by one base. This sequence joins TRBV7-9 and TRBJ2-1; D gene ambiguous. V gave up 5 bases and J gave up 8 bases, with 13 bases separating them. This CDR3 contains 13 residues. The germline gives CDR1 SEHNR, CDR2 FQNEAQ (reference sequence). The CDR3 coding sequence is TGTGCCAGCAGCCCTACCCGCGCGGATGAGCAGTTCTTC. Translating gives CASSPTRADEQFF.

This clonotype was counted between two and nine times. The rearrangement joins TRBV6-1 to TRBJ2-4, with a weak D call TRBD2 (6 bases). The germline V gene has CDR1 MNHNS and CDR2 SASEGT. The CDR3 runs to 13 residues. V was shortened by 6 bases and J by 6 bases, with 12 bases between the two germline ends. Here the CDR3 reads CASRYLGGNIQYF. In nucleotides, the CDR3 is TGTGCCAGCAGGTACCTGGGAGGAAACATTCAGTACTTC.

This clonotype occurred many times. The genes are TRBV12-3 or TRBV12-4 and TRBJ1-2; D remains ambiguous. V lost 3 bases and J 7 bases, leaving 9 bases between the germline ends. This CDR3 region has 12 residues. The CDR3 here is CASSFGQAGYTF. CDR3 in DNA: TGTGCCAGCAGTTTTGGGCAGGCTGGCTACACCTTC.

The chain is built from TRBV7-2 and TRBJ2-7; 10 nucleotides line up with TRBD2. The CDR3 loop spans 16 amino acids. The trim removed 1 base at V and 3 bases at J, leaving 6 bases unmatched. Germline V CDR1 and CDR2: SGHTA, FQGNSA. The DNA for the CDR3 is TGTGCCAGCAGCTTAGGGGGGCTAGCGGGAGACTACGAGCAGTACTTC. As protein: CASSLGGLAGDYEQYF.

This clonotype occurred many times. The rearrangement joins TRBV10-3 to TRBJ2-7, with D possibly matching TRBD2 (6 bases). Trimming left V 10 bases short and J 0 bases short, with 13 bases between. Germline V CDR1 and CDR2: ENHRY, SYGVKD. The CDR3 length is 13 residues. The CDR3 is CASGDGDSYEQYF. For the CDR3, the DNA is TGTGCCAGCGGGGACGGGGACTCCTACGAGCAGTACTTC.